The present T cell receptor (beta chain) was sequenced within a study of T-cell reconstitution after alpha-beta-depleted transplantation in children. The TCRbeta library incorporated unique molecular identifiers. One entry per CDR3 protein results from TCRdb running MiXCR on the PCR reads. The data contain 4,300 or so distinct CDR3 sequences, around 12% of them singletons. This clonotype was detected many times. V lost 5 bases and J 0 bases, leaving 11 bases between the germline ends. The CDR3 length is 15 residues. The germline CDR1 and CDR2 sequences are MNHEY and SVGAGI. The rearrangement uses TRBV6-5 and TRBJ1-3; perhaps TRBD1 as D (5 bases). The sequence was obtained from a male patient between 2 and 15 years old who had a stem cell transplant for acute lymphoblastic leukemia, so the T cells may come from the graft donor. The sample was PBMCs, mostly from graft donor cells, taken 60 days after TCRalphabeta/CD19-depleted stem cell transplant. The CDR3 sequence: CASSVTGASGNTIYF. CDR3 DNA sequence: TGTGCCAGCAGTGTAACAGGAGCCTCTGGAAACACCATATATTTT.